This TCR beta chain was observed in a study of cytomegalovirus exposure and HLA in healthy donors. The study ran its PCR with 60 Vbeta and 13 Jbeta primers. Produced via immunoSEQ multiplex PCR; TCRdb's table is partial and in-frame only. The sample has some 170,000 clones; 65% to 85% are singletons. CDR3 length: 16 amino acids. Per germline, CDR1 MNHEY and CDR2 SMNVEV (reference sequence). V was cut by 0 bases and J by 2 bases, with 11 bases left in between. The origin of this receptor is a female donor in good health and CMV-seronegative. The sample taken for sequencing was PBMCs. The V and J genes are TRBV27 and TRBJ1-5; D gene unclear. The DNA of the CDR3 is TGTGCCAGCAGTTTATCGGCGCCCGGGGGCAATCAGCCCCAGCATTTT. Its protein product is CASSLSAPGGNQPQHF.